The sample holds a few counts of the clone carrying this T cell receptor (beta chain). Via MiXCR, TCRdb re-called the RT-PCR reads, giving one row per CDR3 protein. Of approximately 720,000 distinct CDR3 sequences detected, more than 13% appear once; the ten largest clones hold about 3.6%. V dropped 7 bases and J dropped 1 base, with 10 bases sitting between them. The CDR3 runs 13 residues. This sequence was found in a female donor in good health, serving as a healthy control. The chain joins TRBV12-3 or TRBV12-4 to TRBJ1-1, with unresolved D. The specimen sequenced was memory CD4+ T cells from blood. CDR3 sequence reads: CASTLQQNTEAFF. For the CDR3, the DNA is TGTGCCAGCACCTTACAGCAGAACACTGAAGCTTTCTTT.